Presented here are 29 T cell receptor beta chains from one specimen sequenced in a study of blood T cell repertoires in COVID-19. The assay was immunoSEQ multiplex PCR, and TCRdb's table has in-frame clones only and misses some. The profile shows roughly 140,000 clones, approximately 85% of them singletons. Sequencing used peripheral blood. The receptors shown here come from a woman between 55 and 75 years old with COVID-19, enrolled during active disease.

Only one count was recorded for this clone. The gene calls are TRBV10-3 and TRBJ2-1; TRBD2 is a possible D gene (5 bases). The length of the CDR3 is 14 residues. CDR1 and CDR2 (germline): ENHRY, SYGVKD. V was pared by 5 bases and J by 8 bases, with 16 bases between. CDR3 in amino acids: CAISPGRALDEQFF. The CDR3 DNA follows: TGTGCCATCAGTCCGGGAAGGGCTTTAGATGAGCAGTTCTTC.

This clone was seen only once. This chain links TRBV7-9 with TRBJ2-2, with 10 bases identical to TRBD1. Germline values: CDR1 SEHNR, CDR2 FQNEAQ (reference sequence). The CDR3 runs 16 residues. V lost 7 bases, J lost 4 bases, and 9 bases stayed unmatched. The CDR3 nucleotides are TGTGCCAGCACCCCGTGGACAGGGGGTAGCACCGGGGAGCTGTTTTTT. Protein product: CASTPWTGGSTGELFF.

The rearrangement uses TRBV6-1 and TRBJ2-7, with a possible D match to TRBD1 (5 bases). Germline CDR1 reads MNHNS; CDR2 reads SASEGT. The germline V and J ends were trimmed by 3 bases and 2 bases, with 17 bases remaining between them. The CDR3 consists of 16 residues. CDR3: CASSDPGLTVTYEQYF. CDR3 coding DNA: TGTGCCAGCAGTGACCCAGGGCTGACAGTCACCTACGAGCAGTACTTC.

The rearrangement joins TRBV4-1 to TRBJ1-2; possible D gene TRBD1, 6 bases. Germline-derived CDR1 and CDR2 are MGHRA and YSYEKL. V dropped 0 bases and J dropped 4 bases, with 12 bases sitting between them. The CDR3 contains 15 residues. The CDR3 DNA reads as TGCGCCAGCAGCCAAGATACAGGGTTGAGCTATGGCTACACCTTC. This gives the protein CASSQDTGLSYGYTF.

This chain links TRBV9 with TRBJ1-2; no clear D gene. The CDR3 consists of 11 residues. The V gene's germline CDR1 is SGDLS and CDR2 YYNGEE. The V end was cut by 0 bases, the J end by 8 bases, with 5 bases between. The CDR3 coding sequence is TGTGCCAGCAGCGTAGACTCCGGCTACACCTTC. This codes for CASSVDSGYTF.

The J gene is TRBJ2-5, the V gene TRBV5-4; D not certain. The CDR3 loop spans 11 amino acids. Germline V gene data show CDR1 as SGHNT and CDR2 as YYREEE (reference sequence). V shed 5 bases and J shed 5 bases, with 7 bases lying between them. CDR3 nucleotides: TGTGCCAGCAGTGGTCAGGAGACCCAGTACTTC. Its protein is CASSGQETQYF. The whole variable domain, filled in from reference TRBV5-4 and TRBJ2-5, reads ETGVTQSPTHLIKTRGQQVTLRCSSQSGHNTVSWYQQALGQGPQFIFQYYREEENGRGNFPPRFSGLQFPNYSSELNVNALELDDSALYLCASSGQETQYFGPGTRLLVL.

The chain couples TRBV20-1 to TRBJ1-1; 8 bases line up with TRBD1. CDR1 is DFQATT and CDR2 is SNEGSKA in the germline V gene (reference sequence). The CDR3 sequence is 11 residues long. Germline trimming cut 7 bases from V and 6 bases from J; bases unmatched to any gene: 4. The CDR3 nucleotides read TGCAGTGTCACACAGGGGGCTGAAGCTTTCTTT. Residues: CSVTQGAEAFF.

The table lists this clone with a few counts. The genes are TRBV27 and TRBJ2-7, with D perhaps TRBD2 (5 bases). The germline V gene has CDR1 MNHEY and CDR2 SMNVEV (reference sequence). Trimming pared 8 bases from V and 5 bases from J, leaving 19 bases between. The CDR3 has 14 residues. CDR3 region: CASGRGLPVNEQYF. The DNA for the CDR3 is TGTGCCAGCGGCCGAGGACTTCCCGTTAACGAGCAGTACTTC.

The V call is TRBV5-1, the J call TRBJ2-5; 8 positions agree with TRBD2. The germline gives CDR1 SGHRS, CDR2 YFSETQ. With V trimmed by 4 bases and J by 1 base, 12 bases remained unmatched. This CDR3 spans 17 amino acids. This chain's CDR3 is CASSTFAGGAPQETQYF. The CDR3 DNA is TGCGCCAGCAGCACGTTTGCGGGGGGCGCTCCCCAAGAGACCCAGTACTTC. The whole variable domain, filled in from reference TRBV5-1 and TRBJ2-5, reads KAGVTQTPRYLIKTRGQQVTLSCSPISGHRSVSWYQQTPGQGLQFLFEYFSETQRNKGNFPGRFSGRQFSNSRSEMNVSTLELGDSALYLCASSTFAGGAPQETQYFGPGTRLLVL.

The rearrangement uses TRBV5-1 and TRBJ1-4, with D perhaps TRBD1 (5 bases). Deletions cut 0 bases from V and 2 bases from J, with 11 bases between. Germline V CDR1 and CDR2: SGHRS, YFSETQ. The CDR3 totals 16 residues. CDR3 sequence reads: CASSLALTETNEKLFF. CDR3 nucleotide sequence: TGCGCCAGCAGCTTGGCCCTGACAGAGACTAATGAAAAACTGTTTTTT.

The rearrangement links TRBV14 to TRBJ2-6; TRBD2 matches at 13 bases. From germline, CDR1 is SGHDN and CDR2 FVKESK. This CDR3 has 18 amino acids. The V and J ends lost 3 bases and 4 bases, in that order; junction bases with no gene match: 6. As DNA, the CDR3 is TGTGCCAGCAGCCAGGGACTAGCGGGGTGGATCGGGGCCAACGTCCTGACTTTC. Translated: CASSQGLAGWIGANVLTF.

The rearrangement uses TRBV4-1 and TRBJ2-5; D is unresolved. V lost 2 bases and J 2 bases, leaving 6 bases between the germline ends. Per the germline V gene, CDR1 is MGHRA and CDR2 is YSYEKL. The CDR3 extends over 13 amino acids. The CDR3 reads CASSQLLQETQYF. In DNA form, the CDR3 reads TGCGCCAGCAGCCAACTACTGCAAGAGACCCAGTACTTC.

The genes are TRBV19 and TRBJ1-5, with 9 bases that match TRBD1. Per germline, CDR1 LNHDA and CDR2 SQIVND (reference sequence). Losses at the gene ends were 4 bases for V and 6 bases for J; bases not matched to a gene: 7. This CDR3 contains 15 residues. CDR3 protein: CASSTTGTGSQPQHF. CDR3 bases: TGTGCCAGTAGTACGACCGGGACAGGGAGTCAGCCCCAGCATTTT.

This chain connects TRBV10-3 to TRBJ1-2; tentative D call: TRBD1 (5 bases). The CDR3 has 13 residues. V lost 6 bases, J lost 4 bases, and 12 bases lay in between. The germline V gene encodes CDR1 ENHRY and CDR2 SYGVKD. The DNA for the CDR3 is TGTGCCATCAGAGAGGACGGGGGCTATGGCTACACCTTC. Residues: CAIREDGGYGYTF.

The V call is TRBV19, the J call TRBJ1-3, with D possibly matching TRBD1 (5 bases). The CDR3 sequence is 15 residues long. Trimming stripped 6 bases from V and 0 bases from J, with 12 bases between. From germline, CDR1 is LNHDA and CDR2 SQIVND (reference sequence). DNA for the CDR3: TGTGCCAGTAGCGCGACAGCGATCTCTGGAAACACCATATATTTT. Its protein is CASSATAISGNTIYF.

The chain couples TRBV19 to TRBJ2-5; 10 bases are a match to TRBD2. Germline CDR1 and CDR2: LNHDA and SQIVND (reference sequence). J lost 3 bases, V lost 5 bases, and 15 bases had no gene match. CDR3 length equals 18 residues. The CDR3, as DNA: TGTGCCAGTAGTTCCGGACTAGCGGACCTCCGGGGGGAAGAGACCCAGTACTTC. This sequence encodes CASSSGLADLRGEETQYF.

The CDR3 bases are TGCGCCAGCAGCCAACAGGGTGCCGGGAACACTGAAGCTTTCTTT. Its protein product is CASSQQGAGNTEAFF. V and J are TRBV5-1 and TRBJ1-1; perhaps TRBD1 as D (6 bases). CDR1 is SGHRS, CDR2 YFSETQ, per germline. This CDR3 contains 15 residues. Trimming removed 4 bases at V and 1 base at J, with 14 bases between.

This rearrangement joins TRBV3-1 (or the pseudogene TRBV3-2) to TRBJ1-4; D is uncertain. The CDR3 has 16 residues. Between the trimmed V and J ends, which lost 4 bases and 8 bases, there was a span of 20 bases. Germline CDR1 is LGHDT and CDR2 is YNNKEL (reference sequence). CDR3 DNA: TGTGCCAGCAGCCCAGGAGTGACGCCCGGGAACGAAAAACTGTTTTTT. This sequence encodes CASSPGVTPGNEKLFF.

The chain couples TRBV5-1 to TRBJ2-7; TRBD1 is a possible D gene (6 bases). The CDR3 sequence is 14 residues long. Deletions cut 0 bases from V and 2 bases from J, with 9 bases between. Germline V gives CDR1 SGHRS, CDR2 YFSETQ. CDR3 protein: CASSLVAGAYEQYF. DNA for the CDR3: TGCGCCAGCAGCTTGGTAGCAGGGGCCTACGAGCAGTACTTC. The full variable domain, completed using reference TRBV5-1 and TRBJ2-7, is KAGVTQTPRYLIKTRGQQVTLSCSPISGHRSVSWYQQTPGQGLQFLFEYFSETQRNKGNFPGRFSGRQFSNSRSEMNVSTLELGDSALYLCASSLVAGAYEQYFGPGTRLTVT.

The CDR3 loop reads CASSAPLRSTEAFF. The CDR3 DNA follows: TGTGCCAGCAGCGCGCCGTTGAGGAGCACTGAAGCTTTCTTT. The chain links TRBV7-9 to TRBJ1-1; D is uncertain. In germline, CDR1 is SEHNR, CDR2 FQNEAQ (reference sequence). Deletions cut 5 bases from V and 4 bases from J, with 14 bases between. The CDR3 totals 14 residues.

This clone was detected only a few times. The genes are TRBV2 and TRBJ1-4; 7 bases agree with TRBD1. This CDR3 has 12 residues. Germline assignment: CDR1 SNHLY and CDR2 FYNNEI. V shed 5 bases and J 11 bases; nucleotides not matched to a gene: 5. The CDR3 region is CASSPGTAKLFF. DNA for the CDR3: TGTGCCAGCAGTCCTGGGACAGCGAAACTGTTTTTT.

V is TRBV7-2 and J is TRBJ1-1; maybe TRBD1 (6 bases). The V gene lost 6 bases and the J gene lost 11 bases, with 16 bases spanning the gap. Germline values: CDR1 SGHTA, CDR2 FQGNSA. This CDR3 comprises 12 residues. The CDR3 nucleotides read TGTGCCAGCAGTTTAAACAGGGCTAGGGCTTTCTTT. Its translation: CASSLNRARAFF.

This chain connects TRBV7-9 to TRBJ1-2; no clear D. Trimming cost V 5 bases and J 10 bases, with 17 bases left between them. The germline V gene encodes CDR1 SEHNR and CDR2 FQNEAQ (reference sequence). The CDR3 loop spans 13 amino acids. CDR3: CASSPALDFDYTF. The CDR3 nucleotides are TGTGCCAGCAGCCCAGCCCTAGATTTCGACTACACCTTC.

The chain uses TRBV11-2 and TRBJ1-1; D is possibly TRBD1 (6 bases). In germline, CDR1 is SGHAT, CDR2 FQNNGV. Trimming pared 2 bases from V and 5 bases from J, leaving 9 bases between. The CDR3 is made up of 13 amino acids. This CDR3 is CASSLTGRTEAFF. For the CDR3, the DNA is TGTGCCAGCAGCTTAACAGGGCGGACTGAAGCTTTCTTT.

This clone was seen once. The rearrangement links TRBV19 to TRBJ1-1; TRBD1 matches at 7 bases. V was clipped by 10 bases and J by 0 bases; unmatched bases: 14. The CDR3 has 16 residues. Germline lookup yields CDR1 LNHDA and CDR2 SQIVND (reference sequence). CDR3 sequence reads: CATSTYRGRMNTEAFF. As DNA, the CDR3 is TGTGCCACCTCGACTTACAGGGGCCGCATGAACACTGAAGCTTTCTTT. The variable domain in full, completed from reference TRBV19 and TRBJ1-1, reads DGGITQSPKYLFRKEGQNVTLSCEQNLNHDAMYWYRQDPGQGLRLIYYSQIVNDFQKGDIAEGYSVSREKKESFPLTVTSAQKNPTAFYLCATSTYRGRMNTEAFFGQGTRLTVV.

Only one count was recorded for this clone. The V gene is TRBV29-1, the J gene TRBJ2-7; tentative D call: TRBD2 (5 bases). The CDR3 sequence is 14 residues long. CDR1 SQVTM and CDR2 ANQGSEA come from the germline V gene. V was trimmed by 3 bases and J by 3 bases, leaving 15 bases between them. Written as DNA, the CDR3 is TGCAGCGTTGATGCCGGGGTTGGGTACTACGAGCAGTACTTC. This sequence encodes CSVDAGVGYYEQYF.

CDR3: CASSPVSEEEKLFF. Here the CDR3 DNA reads TGTGCCAGCTCACCTGTTTCTGAGGAGGAAAAACTGTTTTTT. The rearrangement uses TRBV18 and TRBJ1-4; D gene ambiguous. Trimming stripped 3 bases from V and 8 bases from J, with 13 bases between. The CDR3 loop spans 14 amino acids. Per germline, CDR1 KGHSH and CDR2 LQKENI.

The rearrangement links TRBV19 to TRBJ1-5, with 7 nucleotides matching TRBD1. V was pared by 4 bases and J by 2 bases, with 2 bases of the junction left unmatched. This CDR3 comprises 14 residues. Germline V gene lookup returns CDR1 LNHDA and CDR2 SQIVND (reference sequence). Here the CDR3 DNA reads TGTGCCAGTAGTAAAGGGGGCGGCAATCAGCCCCAGCATTTT. Protein product: CASSKGGGNQPQHF. Variable domain in full (rest from reference TRBV19 and TRBJ1-5): DGGITQSPKYLFRKEGQNVTLSCEQNLNHDAMYWYRQDPGQGLRLIYYSQIVNDFQKGDIAEGYSVSREKKESFPLTVTSAQKNPTAFYLCASSKGGGNQPQHFGDGTRLSIL.

This clone appeared once. The chain joins TRBV25-1 to TRBJ1-2; TRBD1 is a possible D gene (5 bases). Trimming pared 0 bases from V and 6 bases from J, leaving 11 bases between. This CDR3 spans 14 amino acids. Germline V gene sequence: CDR1 MGHDK, CDR2 SYGVNS. CDR3 in DNA: TGTGCCAGCAGTGAATATGGCAGGGTCCATGGCTACACCTTC. Translated: CASSEYGRVHGYTF.